The sequence of this TCR beta chain was determined in a study of OX40 agonist ivuxolimab in advanced cancers. Study as a whole: Anti-PD-1, anti-PD-L1 or anti-CTLA-4 therapy given earlier was allowed, and around 40% had some.

On this clone: Its antigen is unidentified.

CDR1 is MDHEN, CDR2 SYDVKM, per germline. The CDR3 is 14 residues long. With V trimmed by 7 bases and J by 0 bases, 5 bases remained unmatched. The table came from immunoSEQ multiplex PCR; TCRdb's copy has only in-frame clones and leaves some out. The sample has 60,000 or so clones, over 80% seen once; the top ten hold about 4%. The study, taken as a whole, reports: There was clonal expansion of CD4+ and CD8+ blood T cells by week 6 at 0.1 to 3.0 mg/kg. The work left the antigen specificity of expanded peripheral T cells undetermined. Normalized T-cell clonal expansion was also low in a subset of nonresponders.

The TCR comes from an adult with an advanced solid tumor such as melanoma, head and neck, liver or kidney cancer. The material sequenced was CD4+ or CD8+ T cells sorted from blood, taken in a trial of the OX40 agonist ivuxolimab. The chain carries TRBV28 and TRBJ1-2; 7 nucleotides match TRBD1. The CDR3 loop reads CASTPGTANYGYTF. Here the CDR3 DNA reads TGTGCCAGCACCCCAGGGACAGCTAACTATGGCTACACCTTC.